This TCR beta chain was sequenced for a study of blood T cells in healthy people across ages. General study points: Changes in expanded clonotypes were possibly confounded, as the CMV status of donors was unknown.

V lost 6 bases, J lost 0 bases, and 5 bases lay in between. The CDR3 contains 12 residues. From germline, CDR1 is MDHEN and CDR2 SYDVKM. With a J-beta primer mix and a sample-barcoded 5' primer, a second PCR ran roughly 6 to 12 cycles. One entry per CDR3 protein results from TCRdb running MiXCR on the 5' RACE reads. The sample lists roughly 410,000 distinct CDR3 sequences; approximately 52% were seen once. The sample providers were healthy Caucasian people from Russia, aged roughly 6 to 100. For every donor, a draw yielded around 10 milliliters of peripheral blood. This clonotype came up many times. Its specificity is not known.

The sequenced sample consisted of blood. The source is a man aged 55 to 69 in good health. This sequence joins TRBV28 and TRBJ2-5; D uncertain. CDR3 DNA sequence: TGTGCCAGCAGACCGGACCAAGAGACCCAGTACTTC. This gives the protein CASRPDQETQYF.